The entry below describes one TCR beta chain. The repertoire was sequenced with immunoSEQ multiplex PCR; TCRdb's copy has only in-frame clones and lacks some. The top ten hold around a sixth of the sample, which has around 5,200 clones, about 80% seen once. These data belong to a study of T cell changes during pregnancy in multiple sclerosis. The source was CD8+ T cells from peripheral blood mononuclear cells, collected in the second trimester of pregnancy. This sequence was found in a female donor in good health, enrolled as a control in a pregnancy study.

Here the CDR3 DNA reads TGTGCCAGTACTCCTTCTGTCGGGGGGACCTATGGCTACACCTTC. Translation gives CASTPSVGGTYGYTF. The chain recombines TRBV19 with TRBJ1-2; the D gene is possibly TRBD1 (5 bases). CDR3 length equals 15 residues. Germline CDR1 is LNHDA and CDR2 is SQIVND (reference sequence). The germline V and J ends were trimmed by 7 bases and 4 bases, with 19 bases remaining between them. The complete variable domain, with remaining parts taken from reference TRBV19 and TRBJ1-2, reads DGGITQSPKYLFRKEGQNVTLSCEQNLNHDAMYWYRQDPGQGLRLIYYSQIVNDFQKGDIAEGYSVSREKKESFPLTVTSAQKNPTAFYLCASTPSVGGTYGYTFGSGTRLTVV.